This T cell receptor beta chain emerged from a study of patients and donors after allogeneic stem cell transplantation. One entry per CDR3 protein, called by TCRdb with MiXCR from the RT-PCR reads. The sample contains more than 850,000 distinct CDR3 sequences, roughly 18% of which appear only once. The CDR3 contains 15 residues. Trimming pared 1 base from V and 0 bases from J, leaving 7 bases between. Germline CDR1 reads SGHNT; CDR2 reads YENEEA. This clonotype was counted between two and nine times. The chain employs TRBV11-3 and TRBJ1-3; no clear D. The clonotype was recovered from a human donor who was either an allogeneic HSCT recipient or a stem cell or donor lymphocyte infusion donor (not recorded which). It is not recorded whose cells these are; they may come from a transplant donor. The sample comprised blood, either unsorted or a sorted T cell fraction (not recorded which). The CDR3 DNA is TGTGCCAGCAGCTTAGCGGGCCACTCTGGAAACACCATATATTTT. Its protein product is CASSLAGHSGNTIYF.